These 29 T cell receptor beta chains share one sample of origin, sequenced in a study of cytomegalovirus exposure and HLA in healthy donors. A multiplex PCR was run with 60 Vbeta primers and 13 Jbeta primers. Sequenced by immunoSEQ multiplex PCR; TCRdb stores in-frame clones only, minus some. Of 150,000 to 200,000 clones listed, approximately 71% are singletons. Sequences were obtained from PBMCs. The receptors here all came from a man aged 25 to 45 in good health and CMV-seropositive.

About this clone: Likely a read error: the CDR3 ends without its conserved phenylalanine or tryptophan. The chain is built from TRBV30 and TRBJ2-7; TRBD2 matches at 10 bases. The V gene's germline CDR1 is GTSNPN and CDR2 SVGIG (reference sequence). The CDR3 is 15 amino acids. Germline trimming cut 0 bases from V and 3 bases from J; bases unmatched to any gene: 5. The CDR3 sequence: CAWSVGLAAFYEQYL. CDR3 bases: TGTGCCTGGAGTGTTGGACTAGCGGCTTTCTACGAGCAGTACCTC.

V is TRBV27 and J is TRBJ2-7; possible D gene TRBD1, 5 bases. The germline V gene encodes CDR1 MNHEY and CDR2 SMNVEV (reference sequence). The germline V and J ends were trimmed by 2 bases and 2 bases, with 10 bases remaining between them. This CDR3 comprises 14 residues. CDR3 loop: CASSLGAGPYEQYF. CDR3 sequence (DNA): TGTGCCAGCAGTTTAGGGGCAGGTCCCTACGAGCAGTACTTC.

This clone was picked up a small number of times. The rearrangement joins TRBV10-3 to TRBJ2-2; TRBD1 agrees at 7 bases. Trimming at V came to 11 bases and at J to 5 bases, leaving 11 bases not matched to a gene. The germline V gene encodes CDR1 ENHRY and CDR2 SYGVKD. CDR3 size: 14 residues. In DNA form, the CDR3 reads TGTGCCTCTACCGCCGCACAGGGGACCGGGGAGCTGTTTTTT. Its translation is CASTAAQGTGELFF.

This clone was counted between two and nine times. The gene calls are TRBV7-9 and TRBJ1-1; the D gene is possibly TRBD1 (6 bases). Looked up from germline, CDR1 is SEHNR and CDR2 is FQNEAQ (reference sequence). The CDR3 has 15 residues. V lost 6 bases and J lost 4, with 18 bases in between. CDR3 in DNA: TGTGCCAGCAGACCAACAGGGCCTCAGGGCACTGAAGCTTTCTTT. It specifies CASRPTGPQGTEAFF.

The CDR3 sequence is CAWSVGLAGDTQYF. CDR3 nucleotides: TGTGCCTGGAGTGTAGGACTAGCGGGAGATACGCAGTATTTT. The chain combines TRBV30 with TRBJ2-3; TRBD2 aligns across 11 bases. With V trimmed by 0 bases and J by 5 bases, 1 base remained unmatched. CDR1 is GTSNPN and CDR2 is SVGIG in the germline V gene (reference sequence). The CDR3 loop spans 14 amino acids.

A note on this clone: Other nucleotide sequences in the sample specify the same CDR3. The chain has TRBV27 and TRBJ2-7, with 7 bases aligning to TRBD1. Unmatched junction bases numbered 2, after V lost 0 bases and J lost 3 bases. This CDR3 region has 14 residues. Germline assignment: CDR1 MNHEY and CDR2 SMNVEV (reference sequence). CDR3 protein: CASSLSAGGYEQYF. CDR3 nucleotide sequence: TGTGCCAGCAGTTTATCGGCAGGGGGCTACGAGCAGTACTTC.

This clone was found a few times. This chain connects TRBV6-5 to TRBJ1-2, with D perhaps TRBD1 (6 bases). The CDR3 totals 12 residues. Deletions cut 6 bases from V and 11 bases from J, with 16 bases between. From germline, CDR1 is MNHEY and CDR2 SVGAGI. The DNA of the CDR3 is TGTGCCAGCAGCCAAGAAAGAGGACAGTACACCTTC. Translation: CASSQERGQYTF.

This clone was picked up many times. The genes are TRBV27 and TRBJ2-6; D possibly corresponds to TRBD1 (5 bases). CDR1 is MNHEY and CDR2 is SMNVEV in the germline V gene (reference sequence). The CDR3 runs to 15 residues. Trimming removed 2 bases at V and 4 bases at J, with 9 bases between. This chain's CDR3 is CASSLGAGGANVLTF. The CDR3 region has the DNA TGTGCCAGCAGTTTAGGGGCAGGCGGGGCCAACGTCCTGACTTTC.

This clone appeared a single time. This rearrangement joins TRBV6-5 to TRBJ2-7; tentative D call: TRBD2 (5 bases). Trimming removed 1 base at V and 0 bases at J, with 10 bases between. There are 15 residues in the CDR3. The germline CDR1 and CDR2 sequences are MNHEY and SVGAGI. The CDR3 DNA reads TGTGCCAGCAGTTACTTCGCTGGGAGCTCCTACGAGCAGTACTTC. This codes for CASSYFAGSSYEQYF.

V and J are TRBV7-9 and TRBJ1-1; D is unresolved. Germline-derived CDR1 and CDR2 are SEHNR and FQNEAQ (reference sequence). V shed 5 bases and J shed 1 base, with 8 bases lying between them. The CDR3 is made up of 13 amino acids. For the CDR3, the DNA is TGTGCCAGCAGCCGCGAAACGAACACTGAAGCTTTCTTT. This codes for CASSRETNTEAFF.

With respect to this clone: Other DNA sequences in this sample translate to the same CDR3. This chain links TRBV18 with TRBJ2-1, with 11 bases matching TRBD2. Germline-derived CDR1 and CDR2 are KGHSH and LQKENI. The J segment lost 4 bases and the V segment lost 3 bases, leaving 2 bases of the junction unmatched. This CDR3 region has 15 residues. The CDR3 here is CASSPLAGGYNEQFF. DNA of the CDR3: TGTGCCAGCTCACCGCTAGCGGGAGGTTACAATGAGCAGTTCTTC.

The CDR3 protein is CASSLAGLERDEQFF. CDR3 DNA sequence: TGTGCCAGCAGTTTAGCGGGACTAGAAAGGGATGAGCAGTTCTTC. This chain links TRBV27 with TRBJ2-1; TRBD2 aligns across 8 bases. The CDR3 totals 15 residues. V lost 2 bases to trimming and J lost 8 bases; unmatched junction nucleotides: 8. The germline gives CDR1 MNHEY, CDR2 SMNVEV (reference sequence).

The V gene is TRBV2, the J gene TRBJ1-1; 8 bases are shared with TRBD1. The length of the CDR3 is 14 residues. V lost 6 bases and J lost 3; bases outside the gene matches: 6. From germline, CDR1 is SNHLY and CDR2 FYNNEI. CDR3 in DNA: TGTGCCAGCAGCACTGAGACAGGGGACACTGAAGCTTTCTTT. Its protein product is CASSTETGDTEAFF.

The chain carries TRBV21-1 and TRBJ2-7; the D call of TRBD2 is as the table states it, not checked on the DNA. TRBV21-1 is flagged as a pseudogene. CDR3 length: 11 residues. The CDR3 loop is CAIDSNYEQYF. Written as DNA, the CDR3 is TGTGCCATCGACTCAAACTACGAGCAGTACTTC.

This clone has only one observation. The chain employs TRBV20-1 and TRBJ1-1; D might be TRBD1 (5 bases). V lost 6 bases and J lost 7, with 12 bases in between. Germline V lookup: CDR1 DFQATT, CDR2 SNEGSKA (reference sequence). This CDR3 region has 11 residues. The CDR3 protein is CSAPRQIEAFF. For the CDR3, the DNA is TGCAGTGCCCCCCGACAGATTGAAGCTTTCTTT.

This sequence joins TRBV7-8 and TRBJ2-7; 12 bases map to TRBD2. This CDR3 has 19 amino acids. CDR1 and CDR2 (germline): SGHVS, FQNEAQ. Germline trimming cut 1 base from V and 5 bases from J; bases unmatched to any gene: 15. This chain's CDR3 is CASSLGVPSGRAKPHEQYF. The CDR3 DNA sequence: TGTGCCAGCAGCTTAGGAGTCCCTAGCGGGAGGGCGAAGCCCCACGAGCAGTACTTC.

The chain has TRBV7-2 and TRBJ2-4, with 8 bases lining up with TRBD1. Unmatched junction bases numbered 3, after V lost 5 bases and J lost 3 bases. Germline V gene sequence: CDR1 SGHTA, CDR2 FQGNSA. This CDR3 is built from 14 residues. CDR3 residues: CASSPDRGKNIQYF. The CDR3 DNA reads TGTGCCAGCAGCCCCGACAGGGGCAAAAACATTCAGTACTTC.

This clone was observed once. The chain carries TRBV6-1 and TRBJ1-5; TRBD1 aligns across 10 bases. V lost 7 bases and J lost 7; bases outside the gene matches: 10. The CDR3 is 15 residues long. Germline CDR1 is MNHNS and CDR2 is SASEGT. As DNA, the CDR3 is TGTGCCAGCATATCCGGGACAGGGGATGGACAGCCCCAGCATTTT. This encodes CASISGTGDGQPQHF.

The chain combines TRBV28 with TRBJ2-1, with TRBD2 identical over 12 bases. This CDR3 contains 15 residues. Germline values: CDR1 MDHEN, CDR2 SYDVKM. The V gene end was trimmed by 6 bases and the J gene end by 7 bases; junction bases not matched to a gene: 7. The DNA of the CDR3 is TGTGCCAGCAGCTCAGGACTAGCGGGAATAAATGAGCAGTTCTTC. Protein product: CASSSGLAGINEQFF.

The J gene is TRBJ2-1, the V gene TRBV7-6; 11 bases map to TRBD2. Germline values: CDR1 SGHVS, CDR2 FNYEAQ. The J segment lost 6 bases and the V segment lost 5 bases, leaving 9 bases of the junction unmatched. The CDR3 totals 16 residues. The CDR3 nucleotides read TGTGCCAGCAGCAGCAGGGGGACTAGCGGCTCCAATGAGCAGTTCTTC. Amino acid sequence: CASSSRGTSGSNEQFF.

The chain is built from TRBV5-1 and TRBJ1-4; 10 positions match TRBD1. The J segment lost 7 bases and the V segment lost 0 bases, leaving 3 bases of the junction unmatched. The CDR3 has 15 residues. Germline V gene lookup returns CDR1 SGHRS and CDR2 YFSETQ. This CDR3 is CASSLDGTGVEKLFF. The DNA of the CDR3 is TGCGCCAGCAGCTTGGACGGGACAGGGGTTGAAAAACTGTTTTTT.

CDR3 DNA: TGCGCCAGCAGCTCCCTTGGGGTGGGACTAGCGGGAGAGGGCAATGAGCAGTTCTTC. Protein product: CASSSLGVGLAGEGNEQFF. The chain uses TRBV5-1 and TRBJ2-1; TRBD2 matches at 14 bases. The CDR3 consists of 19 residues. V lost 3 bases and J lost 6; bases outside the gene matches: 14. Germline values: CDR1 SGHRS, CDR2 YFSETQ.

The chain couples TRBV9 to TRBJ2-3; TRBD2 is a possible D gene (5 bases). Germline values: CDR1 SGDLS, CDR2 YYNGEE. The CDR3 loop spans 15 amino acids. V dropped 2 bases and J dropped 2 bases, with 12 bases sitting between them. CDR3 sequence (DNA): TGTGCCAGCAGCGTTAGTGGTAGCGACACAGATACGCAGTATTTT. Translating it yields CASSVSGSDTDTQYF.

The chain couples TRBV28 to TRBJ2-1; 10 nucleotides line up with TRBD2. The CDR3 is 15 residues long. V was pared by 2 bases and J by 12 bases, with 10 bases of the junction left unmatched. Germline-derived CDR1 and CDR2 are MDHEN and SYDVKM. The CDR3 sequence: CASSLIGLAGESQFF. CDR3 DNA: TGTGCCAGCAGTTTAATAGGGCTAGCGGGAGAATCGCAGTTCTTC.

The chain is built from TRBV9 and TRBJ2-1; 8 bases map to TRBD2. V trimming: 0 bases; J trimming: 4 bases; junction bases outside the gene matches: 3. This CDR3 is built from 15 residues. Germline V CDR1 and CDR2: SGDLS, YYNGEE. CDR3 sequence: CASSVGGGRYNEQFF. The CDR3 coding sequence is TGTGCCAGCAGCGTAGGAGGCGGGAGGTACAATGAGCAGTTCTTC.

CDR3 sequence reads: CASSQGLAGDTQYF. The CDR3 DNA is TGTGCCAGCAGCCAGGGACTAGCGGGGGATACGCAGTATTTT. J is TRBJ2-3 and V is TRBV7-2, with TRBD2 identical over 13 bases. With 5 bases clipped from V and 6 bases from J, the junction kept 2 bases outside the gene matches. CDR1 and CDR2 from the germline V gene are SGHTA and FQGNSA. CDR3 length equals 14 residues.

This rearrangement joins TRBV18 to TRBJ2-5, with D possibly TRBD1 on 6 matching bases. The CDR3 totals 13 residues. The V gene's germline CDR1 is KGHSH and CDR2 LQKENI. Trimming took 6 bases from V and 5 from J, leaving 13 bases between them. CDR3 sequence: CASSRTVGETQYF. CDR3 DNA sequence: TGTGCCAGCTCCAGGACAGTCGGGGAGACCCAGTACTTC.

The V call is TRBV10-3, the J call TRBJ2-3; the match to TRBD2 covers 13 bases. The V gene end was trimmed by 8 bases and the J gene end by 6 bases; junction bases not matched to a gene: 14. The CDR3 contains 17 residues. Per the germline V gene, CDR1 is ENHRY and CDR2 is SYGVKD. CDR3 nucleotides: TGTGCCATCTCGGGGAACTCCAGGACTAGCGGGAGTGATACGCAGTATTTT. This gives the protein CAISGNSRTSGSDTQYF.

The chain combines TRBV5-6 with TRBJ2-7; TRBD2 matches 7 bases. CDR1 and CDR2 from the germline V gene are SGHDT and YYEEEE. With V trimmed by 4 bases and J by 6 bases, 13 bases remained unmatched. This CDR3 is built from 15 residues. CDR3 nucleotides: TGTGCCAGCAGCCCAACGGGACTAAAGTCGCGCGAGCAGTACTTC. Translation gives CASSPTGLKSREQYF.